The 21 T cell receptor beta chains below come from one sample, sequenced in a study of T cell changes during pregnancy in multiple sclerosis. Method: immunoSEQ multiplex PCR; TCRdb's copy keeps in-frame clones and lacks some. Among 45,000 to 70,000 clones listed, roughly nine tenths were seen once. The specimen comprised CD4+ T cells from peripheral blood mononuclear cells, sampled in the second trimester of pregnancy. These receptors all come from a female donor with multiple sclerosis, enrolled in a pregnancy study.

This rearrangement joins TRBV7-8 to TRBJ2-1; D unclear. The germline CDR1 and CDR2 sequences are SGHVS and FQNEAQ. The CDR3 runs to 11 residues. V was clipped by 5 bases and J by 13 bases, with 12 bases between them. The CDR3 DNA sequence: TGTGCCAGCAGCCGAGATGGGCCTCAGTTCTTC. The encoded protein is CASSRDGPQFF.

The V and J genes are TRBV23-1 and TRBJ1-1; D not resolved. TRBV23-1 is an ORF for which the function is uncertain. CDR3 length: 15 amino acids. V gave up 8 bases and J gave up 4 bases, with 20 bases separating them. CDR3 DNA sequence: TGCGCCAGCTCTCAACCCCGCTCCCACGGCACTGAAGCTTTCTTT. The encoded protein is CASSQPRSHGTEAFF.

This clone was counted between two and nine times. The chain uses TRBV19 and TRBJ2-2; 8 positions match TRBD1. V lost 9 bases, J lost 1 base, and 7 bases stayed unmatched. Germline values: CDR1 LNHDA, CDR2 SQIVND (reference sequence). The CDR3 extends over 15 amino acids. The CDR3 loop reads CASQGAVGNTGELFF. In DNA form, the CDR3 reads TGTGCCAGCCAGGGGGCAGTCGGGAACACCGGGGAGCTGTTTTTT.

The V call is TRBV19, the J call TRBJ1-5, with 7 nucleotides matching TRBD1. CDR1 and CDR2 (germline): LNHDA, SQIVND (reference sequence). This CDR3 spans 15 amino acids. V lost 7 bases and J lost 6; bases outside the gene matches: 12. The CDR3 protein is CASNMPTGAGQPQHF. For the CDR3, the DNA is TGTGCCAGTAACATGCCCACAGGGGCAGGTCAGCCCCAGCATTTT.

The gene calls are TRBV18 and TRBJ1-1; D uncertain. Trimming left V 3 bases short and J 9 bases short, with 14 bases between. The germline V gene encodes CDR1 KGHSH and CDR2 LQKENI. The CDR3 sequence is 13 residues long. CDR3: CASSPLTSVKAFF. The CDR3 DNA is TGTGCCAGCTCACCCCTCACCTCAGTGAAAGCTTTCTTT.

The chain joins TRBV29-1 to TRBJ2-1; 9 bases line up with TRBD2. CDR1 and CDR2 from the germline V gene are SQVTM and ANQGSEA. With 0 bases clipped from V and 13 bases from J, the junction kept 19 bases outside the gene matches. The CDR3 extends over 17 amino acids. This CDR3 reads CSVEDPPGVAGGLCQFF. CDR3 bases: TGCAGCGTTGAAGACCCTCCTGGGGTGGCGGGGGGGCTGTGTCAGTTCTTC.

This clone was detected once. The chain links TRBV6-5 to TRBJ1-1; 10 nucleotides agree with TRBD1. Germline CDR1 is MNHEY and CDR2 is SVGAGI. The CDR3 consists of 16 residues. The trim removed 5 bases at V and 5 bases at J, leaving 11 bases unmatched. CDR3 loop: CASSHWGGTGVTEAFF. The CDR3 nucleotides are TGTGCCAGCAGTCACTGGGGGGGGACAGGGGTAACTGAAGCTTTCTTT.

The chain combines TRBV19 with TRBJ1-1; 8 bases agree with TRBD1. Germline loops: CDR1 LNHDA, CDR2 SQIVND (reference sequence). V was clipped by 5 bases and J by 3 bases; unmatched bases: 5. CDR3 length: 14 amino acids. The CDR3 region is CASSEGQGDTEAFF. DNA of the CDR3: TGTGCCAGTAGTGAAGGACAGGGAGACACTGAAGCTTTCTTT.

The gene calls are TRBV6-1 and TRBJ2-1; maybe TRBD1 (6 bases). From germline, CDR1 is MNHNS and CDR2 SASEGT. The CDR3 runs 16 residues. V dropped 4 bases and J dropped 1 base, with 14 bases sitting between them. CDR3 DNA: TGTGCCAGCAGTGCCTTATCCGGGACATCCTACAATGAGCAGTTCTTC. Protein product: CASSALSGTSYNEQFF.

This chain uses TRBV7-8 with TRBJ2-2; 7 nucleotides agree with TRBD1. This CDR3 has 15 amino acids. Germline V gene lookup returns CDR1 SGHVS and CDR2 FQNEAQ. V was pared by 6 bases and J by 0 bases, with 4 bases of the junction left unmatched. The CDR3 DNA is TGTGCCAGCAGGGTTACAGGGGCGAACACCGGGGAGCTGTTTTTT. Its protein product is CASRVTGANTGELFF.

V usage is TRBV11-2 and J usage is TRBJ2-5; possible D gene TRBD2, 5 bases. Germline V CDR1 and CDR2: SGHAT, FQNNGV. The CDR3 contains 12 residues. V was trimmed by 3 bases and J by 4 bases, leaving 6 bases between them. The CDR3 sequence is CASSFEGETQYF. The CDR3 DNA reads TGTGCCAGCAGCTTTGAGGGAGAGACCCAGTACTTC. The variable domain in full, with the rest retrieved from reference TRBV11-2 and TRBJ2-5, is EAGVAQSPRYKIIEKRQSVAFWCNPISGHATLYWYQQILGQGPKLLIQFQNNGVVDDSQLPKDRFSAERLKGVDSTLKIQPAKLEDSAVYLCASSFEGETQYFGPGTRLLVL.

This chain connects TRBV2 to TRBJ1-5; no clear D gene. The CDR3 length is 14 residues. V lost 6 bases and J 1 base, leaving 10 bases between the germline ends. CDR1 SNHLY and CDR2 FYNNEI come from the germline V gene. CDR3 region: CASRGSGSNQPQHF. CDR3 DNA: TGTGCCAGCAGAGGCTCAGGCAGCAATCAGCCCCAGCATTTT.

This chain links TRBV9 with TRBJ1-2; the match to TRBD1 covers 7 bases. Germline CDR1 and CDR2: SGDLS and YYNGEE. The ends lost 3 bases at V and 8 bases at J; junction bases unmatched: 16. The CDR3 contains 16 residues. The CDR3: CASSEGAGGYRRGYTF. CDR3 nucleotides: TGTGCCAGCAGCGAGGGGGCGGGGGGGTACAGGCGAGGCTACACCTTC.

The chain recombines TRBV2 with TRBJ2-5, with TRBD1 matching 10 bases. Germline V gives CDR1 SNHLY, CDR2 FYNNEI. The CDR3 consists of 16 residues. Trimming took 6 bases from V and 4 from J; bases not matched to a gene: 11. The CDR3, as DNA: TGTGCCAGCAGGGACCCCGGGACAGGGGATGGAGAGACCCAGTACTTC. Translating gives CASRDPGTGDGETQYF.

This rearrangement joins TRBV10-2 to TRBJ2-1, with 10 bases identical to TRBD2. Trimming removed 6 bases from V and 2 bases from J; junction bases left unmatched: 4. The length of the CDR3 is 15 residues. Germline V gives CDR1 WSHSY, CDR2 SAAADI. Written as DNA, the CDR3 is TGCGCCAGCAGGGTAGCGGGAGGAACCTACAATGAGCAGTTCTTC. Its translation is CASRVAGGTYNEQFF.

The chain uses TRBV29-1 and TRBJ2-7; tentatively, D is TRBD1 (5 bases). Looked up from germline, CDR1 is SQVTM and CDR2 is ANQGSEA. V was cut by 4 bases and J by 4 bases, with 11 bases left in between. CDR3 length: 12 residues. In nucleotides, the CDR3 is TGCAGCGTTGGGCAGGGTTGGTACGAGCAGTACTTC. This codes for CSVGQGWYEQYF.

The genes are TRBV7-2 and TRBJ2-1; TRBD2 aligns across 12 bases. This CDR3 contains 16 residues. J was trimmed by 3 bases and V by 5 bases; bases with no gene match: 5. The germline V gene has CDR1 SGHTA and CDR2 FQGNSA. CDR3 bases: TGTGCCAGCAGCCTGAGGACTAGCGGGGTCTACAATGAGCAGTTCTTC. Residues: CASSLRTSGVYNEQFF. Full variable domain (missing parts from reference TRBV7-2 and TRBJ2-1): GAGVSQSPSNKVTEKGKDVELRCDPISGHTALYWYRQSLGQGLEFLIYFQGNSAPDKSGLPSDRFSAERTGGSVSTLTIQRTQQEDSAVYLCASSLRTSGVYNEQFFGPGTRLTVL.

V gene TRBV19 combines with J gene TRBJ1-2, with 10 nucleotides matching TRBD1. The ends lost 2 bases at V and 7 bases at J; junction bases unmatched: 10. This CDR3 has 16 amino acids. Germline assignment: CDR1 LNHDA and CDR2 SQIVND (reference sequence). In nucleotides, the CDR3 is TGTGCCAGTAGTATACTCGCGGGACAGGGGAATTTTGGCTACACCTTC. It specifies CASSILAGQGNFGYTF.

The chain uses TRBV7-6 and TRBJ2-2; D remains unclear. The CDR3 consists of 13 residues. V was clipped by 5 bases and J by 4 bases, with 8 bases between them. In germline, CDR1 is SGHVS, CDR2 FNYEAQ. The CDR3 DNA follows: TGTGCCAGCAGCATTATCCCCACCGGGGAGCTGTTTTTT. This sequence encodes CASSIIPTGELFF.

The chain carries TRBV10-3 and TRBJ2-7; a weak D match, TRBD1 (6 bases). In germline, CDR1 is ENHRY, CDR2 SYGVKD. Trimming stripped 2 bases from V and 5 bases from J, with 13 bases between. This CDR3 is 14 amino acids long. CDR3 protein: CAISEGTYGDEQYF. The CDR3 DNA is TGTGCCATCAGTGAGGGGACATACGGGGACGAGCAGTACTTC.

In its sample, this clone was seen once. The chain couples TRBV28 to TRBJ1-5, with 8 nucleotides matching TRBD1. J was trimmed by 7 bases and V by 5 bases; bases with no gene match: 13. In germline, CDR1 is MDHEN, CDR2 SYDVKM. The CDR3 has 16 amino acids. The CDR3 region is CASSTARTGRAQPQHF. The CDR3 DNA reads as TGTGCCAGCAGTACCGCCCGGACAGGGAGGGCCCAGCCCCAGCATTTT.